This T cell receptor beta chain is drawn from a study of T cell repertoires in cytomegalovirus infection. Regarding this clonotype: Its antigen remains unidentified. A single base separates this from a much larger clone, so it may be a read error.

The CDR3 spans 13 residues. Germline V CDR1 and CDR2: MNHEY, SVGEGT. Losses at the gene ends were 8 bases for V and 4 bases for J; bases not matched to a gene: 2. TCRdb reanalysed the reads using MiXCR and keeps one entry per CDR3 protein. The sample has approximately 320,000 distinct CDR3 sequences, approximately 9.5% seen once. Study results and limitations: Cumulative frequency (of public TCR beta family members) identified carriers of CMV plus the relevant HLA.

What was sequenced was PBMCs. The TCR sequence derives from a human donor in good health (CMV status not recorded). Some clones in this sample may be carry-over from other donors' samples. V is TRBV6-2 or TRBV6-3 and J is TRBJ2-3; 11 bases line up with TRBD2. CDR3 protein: CASEGLAADTQYF. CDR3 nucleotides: TGTGCCAGCGAGGGACTAGCGGCAGATACGCAGTATTTT.